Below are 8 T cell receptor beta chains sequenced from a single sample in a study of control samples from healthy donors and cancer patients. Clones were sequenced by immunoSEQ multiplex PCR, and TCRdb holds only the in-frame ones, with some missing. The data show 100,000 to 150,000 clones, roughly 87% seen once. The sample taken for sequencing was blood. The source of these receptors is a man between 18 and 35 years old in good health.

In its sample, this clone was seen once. The CDR3, as DNA: TGCGCCAGCAGCTTCGGCCAAAGATACTACAATGAGCAGTTCTTC. Protein: CASSFGQRYYNEQFF. This chain connects TRBV5-1 to TRBJ2-1; D is undetermined. V gave up 2 bases and J gave up 3 bases, with 12 bases separating them. Germline lookup yields CDR1 SGHRS and CDR2 YFSETQ. CDR3 length: 15 amino acids.

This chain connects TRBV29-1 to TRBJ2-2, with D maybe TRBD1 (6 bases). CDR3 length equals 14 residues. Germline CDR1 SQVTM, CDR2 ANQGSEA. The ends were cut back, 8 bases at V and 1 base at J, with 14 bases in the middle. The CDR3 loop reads CSYKGDGNTGELFF. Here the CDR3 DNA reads TGCAGCTACAAGGGGGACGGGAACACCGGGGAGCTGTTTTTT.

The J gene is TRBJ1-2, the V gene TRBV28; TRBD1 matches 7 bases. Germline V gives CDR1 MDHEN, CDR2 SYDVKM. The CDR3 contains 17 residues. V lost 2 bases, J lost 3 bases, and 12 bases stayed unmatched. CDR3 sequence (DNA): TGTGCCAGCAGTTTAGGCGTCCAAACCGGGACAGACTATGGCTACACCTTC. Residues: CASSLGVQTGTDYGYTF.

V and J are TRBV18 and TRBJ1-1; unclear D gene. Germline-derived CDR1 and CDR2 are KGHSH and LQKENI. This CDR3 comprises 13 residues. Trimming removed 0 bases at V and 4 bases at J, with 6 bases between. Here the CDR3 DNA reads TGTGCCAGCTCACCACCTGTCAGCACTGAAGCTTTCTTT. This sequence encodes CASSPPVSTEAFF.

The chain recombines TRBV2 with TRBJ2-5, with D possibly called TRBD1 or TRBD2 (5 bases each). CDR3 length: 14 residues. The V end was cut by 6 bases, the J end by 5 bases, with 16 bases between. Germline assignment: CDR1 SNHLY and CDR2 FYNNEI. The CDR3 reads CASSLRGWGETQYF. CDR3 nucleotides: TGTGCCAGCAGCTTAAGGGGTTGGGGGGAGACCCAGTACTTC.

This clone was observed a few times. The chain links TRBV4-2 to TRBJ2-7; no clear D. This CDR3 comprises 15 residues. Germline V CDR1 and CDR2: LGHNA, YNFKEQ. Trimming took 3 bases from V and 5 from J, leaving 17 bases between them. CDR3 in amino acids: CASSQIARSDHEQYF. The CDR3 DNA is TGTGCCAGCAGCCAGATAGCAAGATCCGACCACGAGCAGTACTTC.

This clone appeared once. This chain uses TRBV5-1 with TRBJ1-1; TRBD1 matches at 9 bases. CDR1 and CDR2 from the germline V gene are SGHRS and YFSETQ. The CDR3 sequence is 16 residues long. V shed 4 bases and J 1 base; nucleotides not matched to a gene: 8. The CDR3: CASSLGTGKANTEAFF. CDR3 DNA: TGCGCCAGCAGCCTCGGGACAGGGAAGGCGAACACTGAAGCTTTCTTT.

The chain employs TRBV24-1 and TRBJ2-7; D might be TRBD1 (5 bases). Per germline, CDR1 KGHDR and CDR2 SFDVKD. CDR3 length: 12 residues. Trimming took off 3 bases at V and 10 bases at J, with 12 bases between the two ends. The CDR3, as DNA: TGTGCCACCAGTGATCAGGGTCTGACACAGTACTTC. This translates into CATSDQGLTQYF.